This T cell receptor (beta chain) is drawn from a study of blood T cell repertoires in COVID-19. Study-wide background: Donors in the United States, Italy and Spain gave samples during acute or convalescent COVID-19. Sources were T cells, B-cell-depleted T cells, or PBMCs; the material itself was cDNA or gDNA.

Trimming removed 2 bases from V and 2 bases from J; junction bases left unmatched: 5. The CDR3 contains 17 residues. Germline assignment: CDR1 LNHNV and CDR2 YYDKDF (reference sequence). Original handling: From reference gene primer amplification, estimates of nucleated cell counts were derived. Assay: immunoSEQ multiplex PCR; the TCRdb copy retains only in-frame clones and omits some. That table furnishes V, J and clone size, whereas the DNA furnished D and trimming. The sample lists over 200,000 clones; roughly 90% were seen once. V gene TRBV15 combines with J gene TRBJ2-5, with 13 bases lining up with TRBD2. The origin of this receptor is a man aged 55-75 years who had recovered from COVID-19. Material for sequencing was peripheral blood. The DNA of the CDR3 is TGTGCCACCAGCAGACCTAAGGGACTAGCGGGACAAGAGACCCAGTACTTC. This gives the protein CATSRPKGLAGQETQYF.